The 8 T cell receptor beta chains below come from one sample, sequenced in a study of CD8 T cells in Susac syndrome. Reverse transcription used about 0.45 to 1 ug RNA and random hexamers. Each CDR3 protein gets one entry after TCRdb re-called the immunoSEQ multiplex PCR reads with MiXCR. The table includes approximately 140,000 distinct CDR3 sequences, 80% detected once. Sequencing was done on a sample of CD8+ T cells from PBMCs. The receptors were gathered from a human donor with multiple sclerosis.

This chain's CDR3 is CASSKSFLHQPQHF. The CDR3, as DNA: TGTGCCAGCAGCAAGTCCTTCTTGCACCAGCCCCAGCATTTT. V gene TRBV12-3 or TRBV12-4 combines with J gene TRBJ1-5, with D hard to call. This CDR3 has 14 amino acids. V lost 6 bases and J 7 bases, leaving 16 bases between the germline ends.

The chain carries TRBV3-1 and TRBJ2-2, with D tentatively TRBD2 (5 bases). Germline assignment: CDR1 LGHDT and CDR2 YNNKEL (reference sequence). With 1 base removed from V and 4 bases from J, the gap between germline ends came to 16 bases. The CDR3 is 17 residues long. Written as DNA, the CDR3 is TGTGCCAGCAGCCAAGTTCCGGGGTTAGTCACCACCGGGGAGCTGTTTTTT. Translating gives CASSQVPGLVTTGELFF.

The chain couples TRBV27 to TRBJ2-7, with a tentative D call TRBD1 (6 bases). Looked up from germline, CDR1 is MNHEY and CDR2 is SMNVEV (reference sequence). V lost 2 bases to trimming and J lost 5 bases, with 10 bases between them. This CDR3 is built from 13 residues. CDR3 sequence: CASSLRTGNEQYV. The CDR3 DNA is TGTGCCAGCAGTTTACGCACAGGGAACGAGCAGTACGTC.

The genes are TRBV28 and TRBJ2-4; the match to TRBD1 covers 8 bases. Unmatched junction bases numbered 4, after V lost 7 bases and J lost 5 bases. Germline V gene sequence: CDR1 MDHEN, CDR2 SYDVKM. The CDR3 is 13 residues long. In DNA form, the CDR3 reads TGTGCCAGCACAGGACAGGGAGAAAACATTCAGTACTTC. This encodes CASTGQGENIQYF.

This clonotype was recorded once. The chain is built from TRBV27 and TRBJ2-3; D might be TRBD2 (5 bases). Germline V gene data show CDR1 as MNHEY and CDR2 as SMNVEV (reference sequence). This CDR3 has 13 residues. The V end was cut by 5 bases, the J end by 6 bases, with 12 bases between. The CDR3 is CASSRIWEDTQYF. The DNA of the CDR3 is TGTGCCAGCAGTCGCATCTGGGAGGATACGCAGTATTTT.

This rearrangement joins TRBV7-9 to TRBJ2-1; 8 nucleotides line up with TRBD1. V shed 6 bases, J shed 7 bases, and the junction held 8 bases outside the gene matches. Germline-derived CDR1 and CDR2 are SEHNR and FQNEAQ (reference sequence). The length of the CDR3 is 14 residues. DNA for the CDR3: TGTGCCAGCAGGCAGGGGACAGGATGGAATGAGCAGTTCTTC. This gives the protein CASRQGTGWNEQFF.

The rearrangement links TRBV28 to TRBJ1-3, with D unresolved. The CDR3 contains 15 residues. Germline CDR1 reads MDHEN; CDR2 reads SYDVKM. V was shortened by 5 bases and J by 0 bases, with 11 bases between the two germline ends. The CDR3 region has the DNA TGTGCCAGCAGTACCATACAGTACTCTGGAAACACCATATATTTT. Amino acid sequence: CASSTIQYSGNTIYF.

This clonotype was counted a few times. The chain couples TRBV7-9 to TRBJ2-2, with TRBD1 matching over 7 bases. The CDR3 is 17 residues long. Trimming at V came to 5 bases and at J to 3 bases, leaving 12 bases not matched to a gene. Per the germline V gene, CDR1 is SEHNR and CDR2 is FQNEAQ (reference sequence). DNA for the CDR3: TGTGCCAGCAGCCCCTCTCCCGGGACAGATTACACCGGGGAGCTGTTTTTT. This codes for CASSPSPGTDYTGELFF.